These T cell receptor beta chains were read from a single sample in a study of shared clonotypes between healthy human individuals. Sequencing used immunoSEQ multiplex PCR; TCRdb keeps in-frame clones, though not all of them. The sample records 2 million to 2.5 million clones, 90% to 95% being singletons. Sample: naive CD4+ T cells from PBMCs. These receptors came from a man aged 18 to 30 in good health. Some clones in this sample may be carry-over from other donors' samples. The CDR3 runs from the conserved cysteine through the conserved F or W. Each record gives: J gene, clone size, V gene, D gene, CDR3 DNA, CDR3 protein. A D gene is named only where the DNA matches it firmly. For some rows the clone size is stated as once, few or many, or as a class when expanded; others skip it.

J gene: TRBJ1-4
clone size: -
V gene: TRBV5-1
D gene: -
CDR3 DNA: TGCGCCAGCAGCTTGGCCCCCCCCGGGCCAATTCCAACTAATGAAAAACTGTTTTTT
CDR3 protein: CASSLAPPGPIPTNEKLFF

J gene: TRBJ2-1
clone size: -
V gene: TRBV18
D gene: -
CDR3 DNA: TGTGCCAGCTCCACGGAGGGCGTCTCCTACAATGAGCAGTTCTTC
CDR3 protein: CASSTEGVSYNEQFF

J gene: TRBJ1-2
clone size: -
V gene: TRBV4-3
D gene: -
CDR3 DNA: TGCGCCAGCAGCCTAGGTCGGGGGAATTCTAACTATGGCTACACCTTC
CDR3 protein: CASSLGRGNSNYGYTF

J gene: TRBJ2-7
clone size: -
V gene: TRBV18
D gene: -
CDR3 DNA: TGTGCCAGCTCACCAGACTGGTACGAGCAGTACTTC
CDR3 protein: CASSPDWYEQYF

J gene: TRBJ2-2
clone size: -
V gene: TRBV20-1
D gene: -
CDR3 DNA: TGCAGTGCTAGAGAGGGGAGGAAGCTGTTTTTT
CDR3 protein: CSAREGRKLFF

J gene: TRBJ2-3
clone size: -
V gene: TRBV5-1
D gene: -
CDR3 DNA: TGCGCCAGCAGCATCCCGGAGGCAGATACGCAGTATTTT
CDR3 protein: CASSIPEADTQYF

J gene: TRBJ1-2
clone size: -
V gene: TRBV5-1
D gene: -
CDR3 DNA: TGCGCCAGCAGCTTGGTCGGGGGGGCCCCTGGCTACACCTTC
CDR3 protein: CASSLVGGAPGYTF

J gene: TRBJ2-3
clone size: -
V gene: TRBV25-1
D gene: -
CDR3 DNA: TGTGCCAGCAGTGAATTAGATAGGACTACAGATACGCAGTATTTT
CDR3 protein: CASSELDRTTDTQYF

J gene: TRBJ1-5
clone size: -
V gene: TRBV28
D gene: -
CDR3 DNA: TGTGCCAGCAGTATCAGCAATCAGCCCCAGCATTTT
CDR3 protein: CASSISNQPQHF

J gene: TRBJ2-2
clone size: -
V gene: TRBV10-2
D gene: -
CDR3 DNA: TGCGCCGGCCTTCGAAAAGAGGTGGGGTCCGGGGAGCTGTTTTTT
CDR3 protein: CAGLRKEVGSGELFF

J gene: TRBJ2-7
clone size: -
V gene: TRBV10-2
D gene: -
CDR3 DNA: TGCGCCAGCAGGGAAGGGACTTCCTACGAGCAGTACTTC
CDR3 protein: CASREGTSYEQYF

J gene: TRBJ1-2
clone size: -
V gene: TRBV28
D gene: -
CDR3 DNA: TGTGCCAGCAGTTTATACCGGACAGTAACCGGGGGGTATGGCTACACCTTC
CDR3 protein: CASSLYRTVTGGYGYTF

J gene: TRBJ2-1
clone size: -
V gene: TRBV18
D gene: -
CDR3 DNA: TGTGCCAGCTCCCCAGCTACCTACAATGAGCAGTTCTTC
CDR3 protein: CASSPATYNEQFF

J gene: TRBJ2-7
clone size: -
V gene: TRBV6-1
D gene: -
CDR3 DNA: TGTGCCAGCTCCCTTGCTCGGGGGGCGTGGGAGCAGTACTTC
CDR3 protein: CASSLARGAWEQYF

J gene: TRBJ2-3
clone size: -
V gene: TRBV16
D gene: TRBD1
CDR3 DNA: TGTGCCAGCAGCCAGCCACCTCCGGGACAGGTCACAGATACGCAGTATTTT
CDR3 protein: CASSQPPPGQVTDTQYF

J gene: TRBJ2-3
clone size: -
V gene: TRBV5-1
D gene: -
CDR3 DNA: TGCGCCAGCTCTCAGGCTTCTAGCGCCTACACAGATACGCAGTATTTT
CDR3 protein: CASSQASSAYTDTQYF

J gene: TRBJ2-1
clone size: -
V gene: TRBV7-8
D gene: -
CDR3 DNA: TGTGCCAGCAGCTCACATAGAGGTGAGCAGTTCTTC
CDR3 protein: CASSSHRGEQFF

J gene: TRBJ2-3
clone size: -
V gene: TRBV18
D gene: -
CDR3 DNA: TGTGCCAGCTCACCGCGGACAGATACGCAGTATTTT
CDR3 protein: CASSPRTDTQYF

J gene: TRBJ1-2
clone size: -
V gene: TRBV7-2
D gene: -
CDR3 DNA: TGTGCCAGTAGGGGCCCGTTCTATGGCTACACCTTC
CDR3 protein: CASRGPFYGYTF

J gene: TRBJ2-5
clone size: -
V gene: TRBV4-1
D gene: TRBD2
CDR3 DNA: TGCGCCAGCAGCCAGGGGAGGGAGTCGGGGACCCAGTACTTC
CDR3 protein: CASSQGRESGTQYF

J gene: TRBJ2-7
clone size: -
V gene: TRBV6-1
D gene: TRBD1
CDR3 DNA: TGTGCCAGCAGAACAGGGGGACCAAACTCCTACGAGCAGTACTTC
CDR3 protein: CASRTGGPNSYEQYF

J gene: TRBJ2-7
clone size: once
V gene: TRBV6-1
D gene: -
CDR3 DNA: TGTGCCAGCAGTGAAGGGCCGGGTTCCTACGAGCAGTACTTC
CDR3 protein: CASSEGPGSYEQYF